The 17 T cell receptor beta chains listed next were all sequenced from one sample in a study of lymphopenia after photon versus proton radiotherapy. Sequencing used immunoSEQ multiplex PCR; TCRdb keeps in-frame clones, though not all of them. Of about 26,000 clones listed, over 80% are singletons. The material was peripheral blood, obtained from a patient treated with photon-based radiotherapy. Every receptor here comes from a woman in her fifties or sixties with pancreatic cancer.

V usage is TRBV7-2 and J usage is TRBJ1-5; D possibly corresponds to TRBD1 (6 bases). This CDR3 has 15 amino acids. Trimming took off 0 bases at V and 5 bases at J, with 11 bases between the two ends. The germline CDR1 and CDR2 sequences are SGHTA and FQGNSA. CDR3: CASSLAWTADQPQHF. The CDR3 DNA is TGTGCCAGCAGCTTAGCGTGGACAGCTGATCAGCCCCAGCATTTT.

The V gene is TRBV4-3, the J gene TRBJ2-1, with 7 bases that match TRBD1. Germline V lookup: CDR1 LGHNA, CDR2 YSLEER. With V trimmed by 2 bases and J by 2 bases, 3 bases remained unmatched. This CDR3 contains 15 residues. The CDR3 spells CASSQRQGTYNEQFF. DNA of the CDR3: TGCGCCAGCAGCCAACGACAGGGAACCTACAATGAGCAGTTCTTC.

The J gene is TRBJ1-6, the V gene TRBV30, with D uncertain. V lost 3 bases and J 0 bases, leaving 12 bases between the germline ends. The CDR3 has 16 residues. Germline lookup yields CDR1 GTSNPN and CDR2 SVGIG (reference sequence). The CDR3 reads CAWRGGISSYNSPLHF. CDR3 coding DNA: TGTGCCTGGAGAGGAGGGATTAGCTCCTATAATTCACCCCTCCACTTT.

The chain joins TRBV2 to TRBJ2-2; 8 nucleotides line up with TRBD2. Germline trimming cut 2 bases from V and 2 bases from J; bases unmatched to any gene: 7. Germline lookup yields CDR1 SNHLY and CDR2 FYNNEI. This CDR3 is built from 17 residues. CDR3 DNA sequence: TGTGCCAGCAGTGAAATAAGTAGCGGGGCTAACACCGGGGAGCTGTTTTTT. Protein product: CASSEISSGANTGELFF. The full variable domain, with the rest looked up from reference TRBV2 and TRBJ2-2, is EPEVTQTPSHQVTQMGQEVILRCVPISNHLYFYWYRQILGQKVEFLVSFYNNEISEKSEIFDDQFSVERPDGSNFTLKIRSTKLEDSAMYFCASSEISSGANTGELFFGEGSRLTVL.

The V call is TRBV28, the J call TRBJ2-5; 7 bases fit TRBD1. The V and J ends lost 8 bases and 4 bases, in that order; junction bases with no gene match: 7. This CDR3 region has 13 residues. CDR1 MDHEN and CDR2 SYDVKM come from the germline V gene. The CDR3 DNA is TGTGCCAGCCGAGAACAGGGGCGAGAGACCCAGTACTTC. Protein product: CASREQGRETQYF.

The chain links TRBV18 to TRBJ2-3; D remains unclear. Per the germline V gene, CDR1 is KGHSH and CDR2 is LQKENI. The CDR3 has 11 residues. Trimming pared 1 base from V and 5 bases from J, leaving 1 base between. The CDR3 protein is CASSPQDTQYF. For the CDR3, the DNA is TGTGCCAGCTCACCACAAGATACGCAGTATTTT.

The CDR3 DNA follows: TGCGCCAGCAGTGAGTCCGTGGCTAGCGGGAGGGACAATGAGCAGTTCTTC. Translation gives CASSESVASGRDNEQFF. V gene TRBV10-2 combines with J gene TRBJ2-1; 12 bases fit TRBD2. Germline V gene sequence: CDR1 WSHSY, CDR2 SAAADI. The CDR3 is 17 amino acids. V was clipped by 0 bases and J by 5 bases; unmatched bases: 5.

In DNA form, the CDR3 reads TGTGCCAGCAGCTTCTCGGGGACAACAGTTAACTATGGCTACACCTTC. This encodes CASSFSGTTVNYGYTF. The chain uses TRBV7-8 and TRBJ1-2; maybe TRBD1 (6 bases). Germline loops: CDR1 SGHVS, CDR2 FQNEAQ. CDR3 size: 16 residues. V dropped 3 bases and J dropped 1 base, with 15 bases sitting between them.

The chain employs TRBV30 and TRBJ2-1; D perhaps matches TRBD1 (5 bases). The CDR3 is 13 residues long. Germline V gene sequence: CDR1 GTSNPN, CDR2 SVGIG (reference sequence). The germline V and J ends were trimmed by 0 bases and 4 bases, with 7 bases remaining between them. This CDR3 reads CAWSVQEYNEQFF. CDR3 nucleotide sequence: TGTGCCTGGAGTGTACAGGAATACAATGAGCAGTTCTTC.

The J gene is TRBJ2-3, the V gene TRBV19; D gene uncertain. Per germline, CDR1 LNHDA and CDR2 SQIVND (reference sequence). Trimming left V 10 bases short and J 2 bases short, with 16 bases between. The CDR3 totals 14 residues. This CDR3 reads CATCCQPYTDTQYF. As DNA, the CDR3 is TGTGCCACCTGCTGTCAGCCCTACACAGATACGCAGTATTTT.

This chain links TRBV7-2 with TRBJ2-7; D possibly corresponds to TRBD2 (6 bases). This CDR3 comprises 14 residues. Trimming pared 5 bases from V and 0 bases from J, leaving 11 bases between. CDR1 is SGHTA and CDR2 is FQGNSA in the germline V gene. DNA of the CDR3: TGTGCCAGCAGCCCGCCGACTAGCTCCTACGAGCAGTACTTC. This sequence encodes CASSPPTSSYEQYF. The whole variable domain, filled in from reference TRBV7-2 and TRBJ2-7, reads GAGVSQSPSNKVTEKGKDVELRCDPISGHTALYWYRQSLGQGLEFLIYFQGNSAPDKSGLPSDRFSAERTGGSVSTLTIQRTQQEDSAVYLCASSPPTSSYEQYFGPGTRLTVT.

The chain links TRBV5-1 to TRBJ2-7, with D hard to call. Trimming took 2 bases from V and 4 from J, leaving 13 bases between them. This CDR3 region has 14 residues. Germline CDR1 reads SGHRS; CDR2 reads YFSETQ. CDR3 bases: TGCGCCAGCAGCTTAAGCGTAACAAGATACGAGCAGTACTTC. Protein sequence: CASSLSVTRYEQYF.

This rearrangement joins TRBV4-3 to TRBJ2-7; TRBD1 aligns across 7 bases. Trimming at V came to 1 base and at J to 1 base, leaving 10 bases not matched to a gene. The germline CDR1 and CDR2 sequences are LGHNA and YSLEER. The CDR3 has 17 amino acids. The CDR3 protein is CASSQGRTGAQSYEQYF. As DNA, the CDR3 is TGCGCCAGCAGCCAAGGCCGGACAGGTGCACAATCCTACGAGCAGTACTTC.

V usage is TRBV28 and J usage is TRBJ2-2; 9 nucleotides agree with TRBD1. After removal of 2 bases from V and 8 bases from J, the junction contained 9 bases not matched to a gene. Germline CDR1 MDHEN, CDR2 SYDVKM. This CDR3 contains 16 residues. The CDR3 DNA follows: TGTGCCAGCAGTTTAATTACAGGGGGCAGGGAAGGGGAGCTGTTTTTT. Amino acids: CASSLITGGREGELFF.

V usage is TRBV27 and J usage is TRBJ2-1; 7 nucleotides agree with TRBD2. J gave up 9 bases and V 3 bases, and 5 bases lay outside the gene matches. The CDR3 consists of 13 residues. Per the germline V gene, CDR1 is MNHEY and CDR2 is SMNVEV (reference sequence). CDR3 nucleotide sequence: TGTGCCAGCAGTTTGTGGGGAGGGCGTGAGCAGTTCTTC. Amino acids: CASSLWGGREQFF.

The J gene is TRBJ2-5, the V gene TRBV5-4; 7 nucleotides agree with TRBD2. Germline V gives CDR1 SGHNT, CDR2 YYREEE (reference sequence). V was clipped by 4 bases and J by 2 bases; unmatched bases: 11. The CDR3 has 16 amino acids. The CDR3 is CASSKDPAGKQETQYF. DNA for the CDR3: TGTGCCAGCAGCAAGGACCCAGCGGGAAAGCAAGAGACCCAGTACTTC.

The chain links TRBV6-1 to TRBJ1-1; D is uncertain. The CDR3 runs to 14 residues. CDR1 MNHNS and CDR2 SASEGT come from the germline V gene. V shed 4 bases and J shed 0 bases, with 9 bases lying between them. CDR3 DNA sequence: TGTGCCAGCAGTGTCGGAACTATGAACACTGAAGCTTTCTTT. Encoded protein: CASSVGTMNTEAFF.